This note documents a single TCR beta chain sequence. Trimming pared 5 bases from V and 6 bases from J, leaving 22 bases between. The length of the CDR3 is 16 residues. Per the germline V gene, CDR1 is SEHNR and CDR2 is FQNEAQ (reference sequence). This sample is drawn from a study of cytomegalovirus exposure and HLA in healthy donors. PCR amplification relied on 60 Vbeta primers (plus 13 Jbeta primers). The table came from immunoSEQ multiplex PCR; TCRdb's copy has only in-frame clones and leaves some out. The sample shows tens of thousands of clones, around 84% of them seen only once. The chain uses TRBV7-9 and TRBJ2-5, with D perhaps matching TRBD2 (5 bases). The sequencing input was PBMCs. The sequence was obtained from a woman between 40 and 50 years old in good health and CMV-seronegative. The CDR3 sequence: CASSAPSRELRKTQYF. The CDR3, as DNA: TGTGCCAGCAGCGCCCCTAGCCGAGAGCTGCGAAAGACCCAGTACTTC.